The sequence of this T cell receptor (beta chain) was determined in a study of Ad26.COV2.S vaccination and SARS-CoV-2 variants. The wider study: The vaccine Ad26.COV2.S was put into the muscle once, or twice with 56 days between. Study-level points and caveats: Measurement of non-spike TCR breadth gave similar results in vaccine and placebo recipients.

About this clone itself: Its antigen is still unknown. Additional DNA sequences in this sample encode the identical CDR3.

Assay used: immunoSEQ multiplex PCR; TCRdb lists only in-frame clones, some missing. Among 250,000 or so clones listed, roughly nine tenths were seen once. The treatment denotes: 15 to 20 received Ad26.COV2.S at low or high dose, single or two shots; a few received placebo; per-sample allocation not given. The samples were gathered on day 63 after the first injection of vaccine or placebo. CDR1 is SEHNR and CDR2 is FQNEAQ in the germline V gene (reference sequence). This CDR3 is 14 amino acids long. V shed 1 base and J shed 8 bases, with 14 bases lying between them. The receptor was derived from a person between 18 and 65 years old who received the Ad26.COV2.S COVID-19 vaccine or a placebo. The source was peripheral blood, collected in a trial of Ad26.COV2.S vaccine versus placebo. The rearrangement joins TRBV7-9 to TRBJ1-2; a possible D gene is TRBD1 (5 bases). CDR3 region: CASSLGQGAGGYTF. The CDR3 nucleotides read TGTGCCAGCAGCTTAGGGCAGGGAGCAGGAGGCTACACCTTC. Full variable domain (missing parts from reference TRBV7-9 and TRBJ1-2): DTGVSQNPRHKITKRGQNVTFRCDPISEHNRLYWYRQTLGQGPEFLTYFQNEAQLEKSRLLSDRFSAERPKGSFSTLEIQRTEQGDSAMYLCASSLGQGAGGYTFGSGTRLTVV.